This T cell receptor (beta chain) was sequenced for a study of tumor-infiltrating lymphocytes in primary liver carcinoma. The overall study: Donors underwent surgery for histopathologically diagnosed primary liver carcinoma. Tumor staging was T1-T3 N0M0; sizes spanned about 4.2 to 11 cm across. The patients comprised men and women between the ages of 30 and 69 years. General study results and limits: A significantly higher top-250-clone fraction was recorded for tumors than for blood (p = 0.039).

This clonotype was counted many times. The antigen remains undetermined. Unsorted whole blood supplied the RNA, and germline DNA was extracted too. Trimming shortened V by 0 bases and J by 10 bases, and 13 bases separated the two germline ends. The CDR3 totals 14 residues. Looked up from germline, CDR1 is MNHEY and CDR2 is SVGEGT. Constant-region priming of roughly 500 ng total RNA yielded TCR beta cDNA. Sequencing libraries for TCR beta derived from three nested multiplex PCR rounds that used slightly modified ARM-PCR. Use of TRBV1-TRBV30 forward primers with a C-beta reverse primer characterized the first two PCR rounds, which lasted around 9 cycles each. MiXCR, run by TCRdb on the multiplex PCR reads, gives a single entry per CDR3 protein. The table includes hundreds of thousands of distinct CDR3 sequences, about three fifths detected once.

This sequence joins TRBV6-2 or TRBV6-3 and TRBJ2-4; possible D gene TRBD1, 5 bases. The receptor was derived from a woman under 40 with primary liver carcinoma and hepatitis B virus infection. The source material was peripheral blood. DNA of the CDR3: TGTGCCAGCAGTTACTCGAGCAGGGCTGGGATTCAGTACTTC. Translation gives CASSYSSRAGIQYF.